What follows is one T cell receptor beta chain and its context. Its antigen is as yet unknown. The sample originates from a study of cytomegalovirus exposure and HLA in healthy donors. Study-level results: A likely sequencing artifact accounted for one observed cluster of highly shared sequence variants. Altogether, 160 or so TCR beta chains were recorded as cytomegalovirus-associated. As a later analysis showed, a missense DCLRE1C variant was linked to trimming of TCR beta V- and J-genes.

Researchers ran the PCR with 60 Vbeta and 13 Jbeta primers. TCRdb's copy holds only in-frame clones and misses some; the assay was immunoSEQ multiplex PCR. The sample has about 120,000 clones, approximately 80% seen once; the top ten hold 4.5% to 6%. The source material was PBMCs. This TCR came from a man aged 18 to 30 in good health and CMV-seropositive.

DNA of the CDR3: TGTGCCAGCAGCCCTGATGGGGCAAATACGCAGTATTTT. As protein: CASSPDGANTQYF. V gene TRBV7-2 combines with J gene TRBJ2-3, with D tentatively TRBD1 (5 bases). V lost 5 bases and J lost 7, with 13 bases in between. This CDR3 spans 13 amino acids. Germline loops: CDR1 SGHTA, CDR2 FQGNSA.